This T cell receptor beta chain was sequenced during a study of blood T cells in healthy people across ages. Using a J-beta primer mix together with a sample-barcoded 5' primer, a second PCR was run for about 6 to 11 cycles. From the 5' RACE reads, TCRdb called clonotypes with MiXCR, one entry per CDR3 protein. The table includes roughly 2 million distinct CDR3 sequences, about 49% detected once. The CDR3 has 13 residues. The V end lost 2 bases, the J end lost 11 bases, and 15 bases lay between the germline ends. Germline assignment: CDR1 MNHNS and CDR2 SASEGT. Healthy individuals of Caucasian origin from Russia, aged about 6 to 95, served as donors. Per-sample PBMC isolation yielded at least 6.5 million cells.

The V call is TRBV6-1, the J call TRBJ1-1; the D gene is possibly TRBD1 (6 bases). The source of this sequence is a woman in her thirties or forties in good health. Specimen: blood. CDR3: CASSEWRAGAAFF. The DNA of the CDR3 is TGTGCCAGCAGTGAATGGAGGGCGGGGGCGGCTTTCTTT.